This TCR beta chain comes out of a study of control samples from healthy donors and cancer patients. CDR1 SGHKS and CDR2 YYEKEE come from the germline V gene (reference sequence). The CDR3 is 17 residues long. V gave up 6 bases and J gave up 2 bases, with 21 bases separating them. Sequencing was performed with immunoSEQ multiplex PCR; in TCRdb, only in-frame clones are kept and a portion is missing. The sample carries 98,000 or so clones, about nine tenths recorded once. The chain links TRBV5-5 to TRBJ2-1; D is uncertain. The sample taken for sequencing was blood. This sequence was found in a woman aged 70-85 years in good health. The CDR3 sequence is CASTVGASPLTYNEQFF. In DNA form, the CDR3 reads TGTGCCAGCACCGTAGGAGCGTCCCCCCTTACCTACAATGAGCAGTTCTTC.